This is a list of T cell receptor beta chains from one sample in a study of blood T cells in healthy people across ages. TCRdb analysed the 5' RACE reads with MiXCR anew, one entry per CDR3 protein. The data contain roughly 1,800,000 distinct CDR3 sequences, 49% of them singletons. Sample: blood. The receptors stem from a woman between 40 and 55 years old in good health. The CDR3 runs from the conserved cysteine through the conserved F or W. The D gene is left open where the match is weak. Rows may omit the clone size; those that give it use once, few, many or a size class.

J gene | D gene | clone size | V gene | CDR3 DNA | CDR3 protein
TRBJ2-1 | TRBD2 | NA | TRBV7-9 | TGTGCCAGCAGCGAGGGGCAGGGACTAGATTGGTTCTTC | CASSEGQGLDWFF
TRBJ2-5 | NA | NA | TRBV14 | TGTGCCAGCAGCACACCCGGGTCATGGGACCAGTACTTC | CASSTPGSWDQYF
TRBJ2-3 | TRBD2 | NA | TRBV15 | TGTGCCACCAGCAGGGGCATGATAGCGGGGACCACAGATACGCAGTATTTT | CATSRGMIAGTTDTQYF
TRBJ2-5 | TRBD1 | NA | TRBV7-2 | TGTGCCAGCAGTCGAGGAGACAGGGGAGAGACCCAGTACTTC | CASSRGDRGETQYF
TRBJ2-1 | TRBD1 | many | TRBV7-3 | TGTGCCAGCAGCTGGACAGGGTATAATGAGCAGTTCTTC | CASSWTGYNEQFF
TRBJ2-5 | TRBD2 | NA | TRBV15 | TGTGCCACCAGCCTCCGCGGGGGTTTAGAGACCCAGTACTTC | CATSLRGGLETQYF
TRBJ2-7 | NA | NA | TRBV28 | TGTGCCAGCAGAGCGGCCACCGAGCAGTACTTC | CASRAATEQYF
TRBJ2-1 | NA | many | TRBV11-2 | TGTGCCAGCAGCTTATCGGGTCAGCCCCCCGATGAGCAGTTCTTC | CASSLSGQPPDEQFF
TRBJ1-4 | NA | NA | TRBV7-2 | TGTGCCAGCAGCCTCCGACGTCGGGAAAAACTGTTTTTT | CASSLRRREKLFF
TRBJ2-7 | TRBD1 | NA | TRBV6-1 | TGTGCCAGCAGTAGGGGGACAGGGCTCTACGAGCAGTACTTC | CASSRGTGLYEQYF
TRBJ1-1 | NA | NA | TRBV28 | TGTGCCAGCAGTTCTAATTACCGGGGGATTGAAAACACTGAAGCTTTCTTT | CASSSNYRGIENTEAFF
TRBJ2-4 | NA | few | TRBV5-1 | TGCGCCAGCAGCTTGGTGGGTTGGGGAGCCCTTCAGTACTTC | CASSLVGWGALQYF
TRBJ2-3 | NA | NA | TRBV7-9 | TGTGCCAGCAGCCCACGGACCCAGGGCAACACAGATACGCAGTATTTT | CASSPRTQGNTDTQYF
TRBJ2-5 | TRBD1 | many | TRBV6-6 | TGTGCCAGCAGCCAAACAGGGGTAGTGGAGACCCAGTACTTC | CASSQTGVVETQYF
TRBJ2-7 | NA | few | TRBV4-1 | TGCGCCAGCAGCCATACAGGGTCGGGCAACGAGCAGTACTTC | CASSHTGSGNEQYF
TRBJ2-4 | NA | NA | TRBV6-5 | TGTGTCAGCAGTTACTCACAGGGAGGGGACATTCAGTACTTC | CVSSYSQGGDIQYF
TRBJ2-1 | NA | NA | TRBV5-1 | TGCGCCAGCAGCCTTAACCGAGACTCCAGCTACAATGAGCAGTTCTTC | CASSLNRDSSYNEQFF
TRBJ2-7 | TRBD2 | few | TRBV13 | TGTGCCAGCAGTTTCGTCGGGACTAGTACCTACGAGCAGTACTTC | CASSFVGTSTYEQYF
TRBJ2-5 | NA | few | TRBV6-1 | TGTGCCAGCAGTGAGGGGCCTAGCAGCCAAGAGACCCAGTACTTC | CASSEGPSSQETQYF
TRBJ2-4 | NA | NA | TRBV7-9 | TGTGCCAGCAGCTTAGCGGAAAAACTAGCCAAAAACATTCAGTACTTC | CASSLAEKLAKNIQYF
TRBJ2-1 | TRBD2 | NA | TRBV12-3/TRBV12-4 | TGTGCCAGCAGTCTAAGGAGCGGGGAGGGGAATGAGCAGTTCTTC | CASSLRSGEGNEQFF
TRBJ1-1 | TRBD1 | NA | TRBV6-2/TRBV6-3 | TGTGCCAGCAGGCGGACAGGGTGGGACACTGAAGCTTTCTTT | CASRRTGWDTEAFF
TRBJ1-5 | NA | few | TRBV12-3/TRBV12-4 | TGTGCCAGCAGTTCCCGGGGGGGGACGTACAGCCAGCCCCAGCATTTT | CASSSRGGTYSQPQHF
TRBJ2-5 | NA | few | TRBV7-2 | TGTGCCAGCAGCTTAGTGTGGACTATGAAAGAGACCCAGTACTTC | CASSLVWTMKETQYF
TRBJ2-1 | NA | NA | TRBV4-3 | TGCGCCAGCAGCCAAGGACTTAGCTCAATCAATGAGCAGTTCTTC | CASSQGLSSINEQFF
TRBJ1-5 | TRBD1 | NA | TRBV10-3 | TGTGCCATCAGTGGGGGACAGGCCGGTTTGCCCCAGCATTTT | CAISGGQAGLPQHF
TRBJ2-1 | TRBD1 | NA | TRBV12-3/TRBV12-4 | TGTGCCACCGCAGGGGGGACAGGCTTGAATGAGCAGTTCTTC | CATAGGTGLNEQFF
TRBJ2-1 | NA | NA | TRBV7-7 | TGTGCTAGCAGCGCAGGACTTATTAATGAGCAGTTCTTC | CASSAGLINEQFF
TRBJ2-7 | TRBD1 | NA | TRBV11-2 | TGTGCCAGCAGCTCCCCCTGGACAGGGCTCTACGAGCAGTACTTC | CASSSPWTGLYEQYF
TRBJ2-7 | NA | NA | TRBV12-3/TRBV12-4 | TGTGCCAGCACCCAGGGGTTTTCTTCCTACAATGAGCAGTACTTC | CASTQGFSSYNEQYF
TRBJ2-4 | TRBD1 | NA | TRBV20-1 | TGCAGTGCCCGCCGGGACAGGCAAAACATTCAGTACTTC | CSARRDRQNIQYF
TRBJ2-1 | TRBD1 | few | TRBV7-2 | TGTGCCAGCAGCTTAGGACGGGACAGGGGGAACAATGAGCAGTTCTTC | CASSLGRDRGNNEQFF
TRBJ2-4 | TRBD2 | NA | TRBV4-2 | TGTGCCAGCAGCCAAGTCCCCGGACTAGCGGAAAACATTCAGTACTTC | CASSQVPGLAENIQYF
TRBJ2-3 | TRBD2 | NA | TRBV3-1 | TGTGCCAGCAGCCAAGAAAAGCTAGCGGGGAGGGATACGCAGTATTTT | CASSQEKLAGRDTQYF
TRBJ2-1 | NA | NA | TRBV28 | TGTGCCAGCATAGGTCAGATAGTTTCCTACAATGAGCAGTTCTTC | CASIGQIVSYNEQFF
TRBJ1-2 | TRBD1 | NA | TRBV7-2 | TGTGCCAGCAGCCCTACGGTTGGGACAGACCTCTATGGCTACACCTTC | CASSPTVGTDLYGYTF
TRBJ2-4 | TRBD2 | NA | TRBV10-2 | TGCGCCAGCAGGAGCGGGACTAAAAACATTCAGTACTTC | CASRSGTKNIQYF
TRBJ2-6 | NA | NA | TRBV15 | TGTGCCACCAGCAGAGATCGACACGGACTACTCCTCTCTGGGGCCAACGTCCTGACTTTC | CATSRDRHGLLLSGANVLTF
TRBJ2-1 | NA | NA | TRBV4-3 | TGCGCCAGCAGCCAAGATCGATTGGGTGGACGCGTTGAGCAGTTCTTC | CASSQDRLGGRVEQFF
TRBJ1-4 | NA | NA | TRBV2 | TGTGCCAGCAGTGAGACAGAAAAACTGTTTTTT | CASSETEKLFF
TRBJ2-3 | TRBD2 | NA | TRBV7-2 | TGTGCCAGCAGCTTCCGGACTAGCGGGGCCACAGATACGCAGTATTTT | CASSFRTSGATDTQYF
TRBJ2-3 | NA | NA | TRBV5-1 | TGCGCCAGCGAGGACTTTAGCACAGATACGCAGTATTTT | CASEDFSTDTQYF
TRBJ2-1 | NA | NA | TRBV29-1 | TGCAGCGTCCAAACCGGACACTACAATGAGCAGTTCTTC | CSVQTGHYNEQFF
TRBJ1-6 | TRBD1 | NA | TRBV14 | TGTGCCATCGCCCCCCGGGACAGAGATAAAAGTTCACCCCTCCACTTT | CAIAPRDRDKSSPLHF
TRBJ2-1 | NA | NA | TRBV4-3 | TGCGCCAGCAGCCAAAGAAATGGGGATGAGCAGTTCTTC | CASSQRNGDEQFF
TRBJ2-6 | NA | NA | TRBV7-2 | TGTGCCAGCAACTTAGAGGCAGGGGCCACCTACTCTGGGGCCAACGTCCTGACTTTC | CASNLEAGATYSGANVLTF
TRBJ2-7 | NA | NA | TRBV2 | TGTGCCAGCAGAGATTTCCGGGACTTAGGAGCGGAGCAGTACTTC | CASRDFRDLGAEQYF
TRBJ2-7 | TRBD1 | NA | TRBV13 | TGTGCCAGCAGCACCCGGACAGGGGGATACTCCTACGAGCAGTACTTC | CASSTRTGGYSYEQYF
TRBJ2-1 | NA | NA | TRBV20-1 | TGCAGCGCTAGAGATCCGACCGGCGTACAAGAGACCCAGTTCTTC | CSARDPTGVQETQFF
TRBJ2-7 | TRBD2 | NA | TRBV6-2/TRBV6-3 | TGTGCCAGCAGGAGTAGCGGGGATCGATCCTACGAGCAGTACTTC | CASRSSGDRSYEQYF